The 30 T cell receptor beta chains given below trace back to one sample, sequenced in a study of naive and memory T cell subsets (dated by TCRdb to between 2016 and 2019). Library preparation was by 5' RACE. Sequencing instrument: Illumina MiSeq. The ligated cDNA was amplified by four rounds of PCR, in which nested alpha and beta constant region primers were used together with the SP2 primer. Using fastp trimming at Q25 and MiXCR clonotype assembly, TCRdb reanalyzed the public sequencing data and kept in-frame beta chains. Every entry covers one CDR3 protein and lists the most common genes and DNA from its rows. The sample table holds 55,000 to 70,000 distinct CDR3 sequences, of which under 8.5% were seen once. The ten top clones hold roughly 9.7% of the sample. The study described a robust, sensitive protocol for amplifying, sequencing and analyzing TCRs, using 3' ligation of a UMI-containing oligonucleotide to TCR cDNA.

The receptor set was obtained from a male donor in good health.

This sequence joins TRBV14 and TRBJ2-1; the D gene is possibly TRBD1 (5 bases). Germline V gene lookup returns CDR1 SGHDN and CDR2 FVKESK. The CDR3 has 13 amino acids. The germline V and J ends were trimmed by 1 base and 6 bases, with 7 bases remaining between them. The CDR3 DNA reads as TGTGCCAGCAGCCAAGGACAGTTCAATGAGCAGTTCTTC. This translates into CASSQGQFNEQFF.

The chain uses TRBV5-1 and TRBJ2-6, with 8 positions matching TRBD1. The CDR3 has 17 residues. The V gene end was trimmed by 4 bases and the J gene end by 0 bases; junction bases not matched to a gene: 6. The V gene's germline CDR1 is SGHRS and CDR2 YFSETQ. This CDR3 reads CASSVDRALSGANVLTF. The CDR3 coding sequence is TGCGCCAGCAGCGTGGACAGGGCTCTCTCTGGGGCCAACGTCCTGACTTTC.

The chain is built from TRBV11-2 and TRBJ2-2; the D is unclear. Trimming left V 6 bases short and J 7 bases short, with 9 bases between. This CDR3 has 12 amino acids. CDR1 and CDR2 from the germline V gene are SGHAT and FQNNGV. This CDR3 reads CASRRYSGELFF. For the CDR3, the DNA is TGTGCCAGCAGAAGATACAGCGGGGAGCTGTTTTTT.

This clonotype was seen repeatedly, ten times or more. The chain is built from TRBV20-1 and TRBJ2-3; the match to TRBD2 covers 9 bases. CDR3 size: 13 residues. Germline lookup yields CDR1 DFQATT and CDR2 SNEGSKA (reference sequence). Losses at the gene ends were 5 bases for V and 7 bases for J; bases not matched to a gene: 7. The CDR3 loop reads CSAEREVGYTQYF. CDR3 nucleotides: TGCAGTGCTGAGCGGGAGGTGGGATATACGCAGTATTTT.

The CDR3 spells CASSTPGHLLTYEQYF. For the CDR3, the DNA is TGTGCCAGCAGTACCCCGGGACACCTCCTAACCTACGAGCAGTACTTC. The chain carries TRBV2 and TRBJ2-7; TRBD1 is a possible D gene (6 bases). V gave up 5 bases and J gave up 2 bases, with 19 bases separating them. The CDR3 runs 16 residues. Looked up from germline, CDR1 is SNHLY and CDR2 is FYNNEI.

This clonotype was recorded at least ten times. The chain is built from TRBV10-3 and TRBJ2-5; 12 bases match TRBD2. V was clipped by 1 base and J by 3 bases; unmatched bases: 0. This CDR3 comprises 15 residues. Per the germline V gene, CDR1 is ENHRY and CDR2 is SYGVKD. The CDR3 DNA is TGTGCCATCAGTGAGTGGACTAGCGGGGAAGAGACCCAGTACTTC. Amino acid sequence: CAISEWTSGEETQYF.

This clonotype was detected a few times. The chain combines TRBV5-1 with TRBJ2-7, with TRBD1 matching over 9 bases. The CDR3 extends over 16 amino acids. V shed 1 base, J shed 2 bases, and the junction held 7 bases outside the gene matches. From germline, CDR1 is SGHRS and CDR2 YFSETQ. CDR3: CASSLSRDRAPYEQYF. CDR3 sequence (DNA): TGCGCCAGCAGCTTGTCCCGGGACAGGGCCCCCTACGAGCAGTACTTC.

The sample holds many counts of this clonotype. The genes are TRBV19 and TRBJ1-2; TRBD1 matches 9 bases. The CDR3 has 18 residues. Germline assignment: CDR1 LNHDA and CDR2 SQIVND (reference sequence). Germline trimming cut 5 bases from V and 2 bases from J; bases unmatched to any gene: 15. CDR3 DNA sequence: TGTGCCAGTAGTGCCCAACCGGGACAGGGTTTTGTCAACTATGGCTACACCTTC. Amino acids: CASSAQPGQGFVNYGYTF.

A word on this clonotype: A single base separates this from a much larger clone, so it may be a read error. The CDR3 coding sequence is TGTGCCAGCAGCTCACTGGGCAGGGTCGATGAGCAGTTCTTC. Its protein is CASSSLGRVDEQFF. The chain combines TRBV7-9 with TRBJ2-1; a weak D match, TRBD1 (5 bases). This CDR3 spans 14 amino acids. Looked up from germline, CDR1 is SEHNR and CDR2 is FQNEAQ (reference sequence). V lost 4 bases and J lost 8, with 15 bases in between. The entire variable domain, with the rest obtained from reference TRBV7-9 and TRBJ2-1, is as follows: DTGVSQNPRHKITKRGQNVTFRCDPISEHNRLYWYRQTLGQGPEFLTYFQNEAQLEKSRLLSDRFSAERPKGSFSTLEIQRTEQGDSAMYLCASSSLGRVDEQFFGPGTRLTVL.

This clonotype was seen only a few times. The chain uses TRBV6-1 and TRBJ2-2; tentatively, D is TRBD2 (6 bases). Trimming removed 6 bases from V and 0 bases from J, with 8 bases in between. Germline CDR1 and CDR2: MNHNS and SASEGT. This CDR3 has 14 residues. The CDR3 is CASRGDSNTGELFF. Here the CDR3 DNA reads TGTGCCAGCAGAGGGGACTCGAACACCGGGGAGCTGTTTTTT.

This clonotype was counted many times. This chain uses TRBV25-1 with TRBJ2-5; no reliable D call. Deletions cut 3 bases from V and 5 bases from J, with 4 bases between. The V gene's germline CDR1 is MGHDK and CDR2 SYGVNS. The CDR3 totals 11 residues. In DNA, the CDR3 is TGTGCCAGCAGTGAGTGGGAGACCCAGTACTTC. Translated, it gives CASSEWETQYF.

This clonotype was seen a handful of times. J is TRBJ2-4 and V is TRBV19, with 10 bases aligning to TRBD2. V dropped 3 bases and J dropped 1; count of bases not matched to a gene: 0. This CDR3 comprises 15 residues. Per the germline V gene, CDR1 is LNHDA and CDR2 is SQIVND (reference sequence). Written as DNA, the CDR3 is TGTGCCAGTAGTATTAGCGGGAGGGCCAAAAACATTCAGTACTTC. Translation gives CASSISGRAKNIQYF.

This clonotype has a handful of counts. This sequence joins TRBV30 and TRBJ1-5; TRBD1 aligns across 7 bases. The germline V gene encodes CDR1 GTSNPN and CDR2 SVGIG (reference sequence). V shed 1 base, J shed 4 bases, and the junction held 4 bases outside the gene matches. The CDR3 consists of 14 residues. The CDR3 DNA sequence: TGTGCCTGGAGTGAGGGGGCTGGGAATCAGCCCCAGCATTTT. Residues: CAWSEGAGNQPQHF.

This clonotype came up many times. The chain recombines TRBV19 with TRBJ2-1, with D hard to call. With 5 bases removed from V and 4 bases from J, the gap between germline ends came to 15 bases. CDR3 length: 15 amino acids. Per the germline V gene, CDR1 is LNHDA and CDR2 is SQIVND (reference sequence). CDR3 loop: CASSLLALGYNEQFF. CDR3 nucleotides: TGTGCCAGTAGTCTGCTCGCCCTAGGGTACAATGAGCAGTTCTTC.

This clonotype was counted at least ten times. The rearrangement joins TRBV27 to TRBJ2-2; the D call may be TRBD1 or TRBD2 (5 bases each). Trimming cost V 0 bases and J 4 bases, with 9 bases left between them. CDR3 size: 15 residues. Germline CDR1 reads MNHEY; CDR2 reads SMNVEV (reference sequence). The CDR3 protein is CASSLSGTRTGELFF. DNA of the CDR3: TGTGCCAGCAGTTTATCGGGGACCCGCACCGGGGAGCTGTTTTTT.

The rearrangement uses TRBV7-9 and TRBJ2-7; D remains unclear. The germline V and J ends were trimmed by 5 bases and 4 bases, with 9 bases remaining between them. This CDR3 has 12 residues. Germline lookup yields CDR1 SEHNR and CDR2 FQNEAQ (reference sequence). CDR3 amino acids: CASSRVLYEQYF. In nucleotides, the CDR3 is TGTGCCAGCAGCAGGGTTCTGTACGAGCAGTACTTC.

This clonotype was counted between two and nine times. DNA for the CDR3: TGTGCCAGCAGCGGGTTAGCGGGGTTTCAAGAGACCCAGTACTTC. Its protein is CASSGLAGFQETQYF. The rearrangement links TRBV3-1 to TRBJ2-5, with 8 positions matching TRBD2. The germline V gene has CDR1 LGHDT and CDR2 YNNKEL (reference sequence). Trimming removed 5 bases from V and 2 bases from J; junction bases left unmatched: 7. This CDR3 is built from 15 residues.

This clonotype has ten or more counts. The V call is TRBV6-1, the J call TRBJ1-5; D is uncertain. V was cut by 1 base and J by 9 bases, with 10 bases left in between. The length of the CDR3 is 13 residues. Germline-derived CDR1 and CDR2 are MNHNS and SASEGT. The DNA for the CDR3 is TGTGCCAGCAGTGAAGGCCACCCGCGGCCCCAGCATTTT. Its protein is CASSEGHPRPQHF.

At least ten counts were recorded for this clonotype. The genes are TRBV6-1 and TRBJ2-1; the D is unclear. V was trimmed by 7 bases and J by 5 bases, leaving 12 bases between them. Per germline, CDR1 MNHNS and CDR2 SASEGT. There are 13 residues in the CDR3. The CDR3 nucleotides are TGTGCCAGCACCCTAGGCTGGCACAATGAGCAGTTCTTC. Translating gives CASTLGWHNEQFF.

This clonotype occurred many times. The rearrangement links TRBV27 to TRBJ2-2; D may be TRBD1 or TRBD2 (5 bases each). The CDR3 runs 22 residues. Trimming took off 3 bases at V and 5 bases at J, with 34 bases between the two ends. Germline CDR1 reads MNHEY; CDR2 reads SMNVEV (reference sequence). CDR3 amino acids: CASSFGTERPWKPWAYTGELFF. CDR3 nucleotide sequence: TGTGCCAGCAGTTTCGGGACGGAGAGACCGTGGAAACCGTGGGCGTATACCGGGGAGCTGTTTTTT.

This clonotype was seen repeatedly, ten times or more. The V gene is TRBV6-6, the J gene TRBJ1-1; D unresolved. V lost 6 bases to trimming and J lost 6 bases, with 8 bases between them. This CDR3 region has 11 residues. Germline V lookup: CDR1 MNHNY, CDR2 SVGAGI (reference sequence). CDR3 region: CASRAPAEAFF. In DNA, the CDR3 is TGTGCCAGCAGGGCACCAGCTGAAGCTTTCTTT.

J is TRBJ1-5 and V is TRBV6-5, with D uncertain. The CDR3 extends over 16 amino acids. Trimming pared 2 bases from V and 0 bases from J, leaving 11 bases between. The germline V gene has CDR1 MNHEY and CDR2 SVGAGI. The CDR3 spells CASSYGPTYSNQPQHF. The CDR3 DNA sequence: TGTGCCAGCAGTTACGGTCCCACTTATAGCAATCAGCCCCAGCATTTT.

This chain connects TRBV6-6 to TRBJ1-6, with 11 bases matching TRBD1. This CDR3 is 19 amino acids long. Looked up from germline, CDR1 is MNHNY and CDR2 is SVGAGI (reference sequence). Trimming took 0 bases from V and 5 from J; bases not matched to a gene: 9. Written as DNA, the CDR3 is TGTGCCAGCAGTTACTCCGGGACAGGGGGTTATAGAGATAATTCACCCCTCCACTTT. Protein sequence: CASSYSGTGGYRDNSPLHF.

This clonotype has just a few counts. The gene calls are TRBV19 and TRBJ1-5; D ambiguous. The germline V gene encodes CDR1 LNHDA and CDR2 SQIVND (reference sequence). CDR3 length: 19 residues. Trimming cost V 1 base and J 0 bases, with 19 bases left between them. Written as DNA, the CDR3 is TGTGCCAGTAGTATAGGTAAAGGGATCGTAACCTATAGCAATCAGCCCCAGCATTTT. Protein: CASSIGKGIVTYSNQPQHF.

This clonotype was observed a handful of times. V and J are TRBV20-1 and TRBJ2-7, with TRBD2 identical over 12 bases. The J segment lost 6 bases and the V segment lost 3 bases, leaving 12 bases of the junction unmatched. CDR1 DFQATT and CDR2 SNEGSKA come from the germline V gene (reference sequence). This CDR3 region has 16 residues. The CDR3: CSARDFGLAGKGEQYF. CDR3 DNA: TGCAGTGCTAGGGACTTCGGACTAGCGGGAAAAGGCGAGCAGTACTTC.

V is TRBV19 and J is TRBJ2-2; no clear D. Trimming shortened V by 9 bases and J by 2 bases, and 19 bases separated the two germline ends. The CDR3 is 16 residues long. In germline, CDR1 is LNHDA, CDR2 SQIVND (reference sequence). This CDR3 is CASVGSITLNTGELFF. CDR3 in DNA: TGTGCCAGCGTTGGGTCCATCACCCTAAACACCGGGGAGCTGTTTTTT.

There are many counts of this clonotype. The CDR3: CASSHSNGGDNEQFF. CDR3 in DNA: TGCGCCAGCAGCCATAGCAACGGAGGGGACAATGAGCAGTTCTTC. The gene calls are TRBV5-1 and TRBJ2-1; possibly TRBD2 for D (6 bases). Germline V CDR1 and CDR2: SGHRS, YFSETQ. V was pared by 4 bases and J by 5 bases, with 16 bases between. The CDR3 has 15 amino acids.

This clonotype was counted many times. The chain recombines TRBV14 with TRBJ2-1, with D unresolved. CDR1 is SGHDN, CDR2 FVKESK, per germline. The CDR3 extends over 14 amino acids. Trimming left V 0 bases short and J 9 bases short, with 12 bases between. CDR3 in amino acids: CASSQDPMVGEQFF. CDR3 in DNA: TGTGCCAGCAGCCAAGACCCCATGGTTGGTGAGCAGTTCTTC.

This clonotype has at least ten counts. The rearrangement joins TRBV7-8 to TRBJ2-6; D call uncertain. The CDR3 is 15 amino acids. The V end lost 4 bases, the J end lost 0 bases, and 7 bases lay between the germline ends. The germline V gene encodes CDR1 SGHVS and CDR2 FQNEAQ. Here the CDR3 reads CASSSSNSGANVLTF. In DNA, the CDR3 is TGTGCCAGCAGCTCTTCAAACTCTGGGGCCAACGTCCTGACTTTC.

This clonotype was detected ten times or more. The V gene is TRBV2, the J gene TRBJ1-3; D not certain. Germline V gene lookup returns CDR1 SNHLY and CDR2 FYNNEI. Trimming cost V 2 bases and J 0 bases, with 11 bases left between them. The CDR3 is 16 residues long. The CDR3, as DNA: TGTGCCAGCAGTGAACTTACAATCAACTCTGGAAACACCATATATTTT. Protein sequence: CASSELTINSGNTIYF.